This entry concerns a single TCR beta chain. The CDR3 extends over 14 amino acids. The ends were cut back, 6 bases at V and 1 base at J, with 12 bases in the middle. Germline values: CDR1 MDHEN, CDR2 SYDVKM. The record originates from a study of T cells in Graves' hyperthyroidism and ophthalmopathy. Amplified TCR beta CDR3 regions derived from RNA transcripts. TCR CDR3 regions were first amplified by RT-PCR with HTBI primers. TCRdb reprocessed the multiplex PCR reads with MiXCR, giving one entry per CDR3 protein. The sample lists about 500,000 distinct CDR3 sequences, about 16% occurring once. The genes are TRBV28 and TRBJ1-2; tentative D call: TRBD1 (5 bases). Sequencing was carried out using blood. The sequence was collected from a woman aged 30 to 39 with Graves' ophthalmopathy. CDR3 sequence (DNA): TGTGCCAGCAGGGACGGGGGGGTTAACTATGGCTACACCTTC. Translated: CASRDGGVNYGYTF.